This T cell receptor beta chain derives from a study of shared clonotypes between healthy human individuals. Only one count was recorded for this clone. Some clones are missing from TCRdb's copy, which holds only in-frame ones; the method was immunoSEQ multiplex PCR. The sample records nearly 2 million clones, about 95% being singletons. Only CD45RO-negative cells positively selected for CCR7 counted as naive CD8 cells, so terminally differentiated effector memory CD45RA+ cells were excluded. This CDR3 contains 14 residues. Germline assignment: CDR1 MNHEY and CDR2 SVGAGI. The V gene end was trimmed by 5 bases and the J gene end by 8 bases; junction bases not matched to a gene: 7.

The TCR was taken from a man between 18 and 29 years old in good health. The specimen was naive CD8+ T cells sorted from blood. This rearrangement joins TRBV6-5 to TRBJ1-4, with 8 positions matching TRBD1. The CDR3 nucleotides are TGTGCCAGCAGTAAGACAGGGGTCGGAGAAAAACTGTTTTTT. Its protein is CASSKTGVGEKLFF.